This T cell receptor beta chain originates from a study of response to subunit inactivated influenza vaccine (dated by TCRdb to the late 2010s). Concerning the study at large: Deep quantitative T cell receptor repertoire profiling was used in the study to track responses to a trivalent subunit inactivated influenza vaccine.

Libraries were prepared through RT-PCR. TCRdb names Illumina HiSeq 2500 as the instrument used. The public reads were quality trimmed at Q25 with fastp and then assembled into clones with MiXCR by TCRdb, keeping productive beta chains. Rows with a matching CDR3 protein are joined into one entry that keeps the most common DNA and genes. The sample table contains some 500,000 distinct CDR3 sequences; only one count was recorded for roughly 27% of them. Of the sample, 1.9% is held by the ten largest clones. Comments on this clonotype: The specificity of this receptor is unknown. The sample holds no much larger clone one base away, and base qualities are not on file.

Overall study outcomes, separate from this receptor: The authors proposed that each seasonal influenza vaccination may bring in only a limited number of new T cells.

Measured from the cysteine to the phenylalanine, the CDR3 is 16 residues long. Only the CDR3 DNA is retained, 48 bases long and in frame from the first base. Based on the germline V gene (reference sequence), the CDR1 and CDR2 sequences are SGHKS and YYEKEE. V trim: 4 bases; J trim: 2 bases; unmatched bases: 9. The clonotype was recovered from a man in his fifties or sixties who received an inactivated influenza vaccine. Donor details come from another sample of the same person, matched by shared clones. The receptor chain draws on TRBV5-5 and TRBJ2-3, and 8 junctional nucleotides match TRBD1. The material was CD4+ T cells sorted from PBMCs, obtained about 5 days after vaccination. At the DNA level, the sequence is TGTGCCAGCAGCCCGCGACAGGGGCTACCCACAGATACGCAGTATTTT. It codes for CASSPRQGLPTDTQYF.